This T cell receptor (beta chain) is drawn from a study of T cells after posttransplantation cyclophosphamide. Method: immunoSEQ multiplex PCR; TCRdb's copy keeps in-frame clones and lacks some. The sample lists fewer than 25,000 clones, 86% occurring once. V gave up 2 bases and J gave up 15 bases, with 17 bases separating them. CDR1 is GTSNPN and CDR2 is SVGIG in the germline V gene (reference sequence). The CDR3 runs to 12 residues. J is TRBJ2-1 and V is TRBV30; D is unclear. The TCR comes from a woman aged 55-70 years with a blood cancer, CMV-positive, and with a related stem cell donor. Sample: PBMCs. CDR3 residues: CAWSQAPARPFF. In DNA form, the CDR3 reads TGTGCCTGGAGTCAAGCCCCCGCTAGGCCGTTCTTC.